Listed below are T cell receptor beta chains from one sample, sequenced in a study of prognosis after radiotherapy for stage I lung cancer. From the multiplex PCR reads, TCRdb called clonotypes with MiXCR, one entry per CDR3 protein. The data contain 50,000 to 75,000 distinct CDR3 sequences, roughly 29% of them seen just once; the ten biggest clones take up around 6.8%. The sample in question was PBMCs, obtained before or after stereotactic body radiation therapy (not recorded which). These receptor sequences come from a donor aged 50 or older with non-small cell lung cancer. Each CDR3 is given with its conserved first and last residue. The order of the fields is V gene, CDR3 length, J gene, CDR3 protein.

v_call: TRBV5-1
cdr3_length: 16
j_call: TRBJ2-1
cdr3_aa: CASSGPGVGDYNEQFF

v_call: TRBV12-3/TRBV12-4
cdr3_length: 13
j_call: TRBJ2-7
cdr3_aa: CARSLNSPYEQYF

v_call: TRBV6-5
cdr3_length: 14
j_call: TRBJ1-4
cdr3_aa: CASSYSVAPEKLFF

v_call: TRBV2
cdr3_length: 13
j_call: TRBJ2-4
cdr3_aa: CASSDDGENIQYF

v_call: TRBV7-3
cdr3_length: 17
j_call: TRBJ1-1
cdr3_aa: CASSLNPPGEEGTEAFF

v_call: TRBV15
cdr3_length: 15
j_call: TRBJ1-4
cdr3_aa: CATSRGGAANEKLFF

v_call: TRBV20-1
cdr3_length: 14
j_call: TRBJ2-3
cdr3_aa: CSARGTGGTDTQYF

v_call: TRBV5-1
cdr3_length: 15
j_call: TRBJ2-3
cdr3_aa: CASSLGQSLTDTHYF

v_call: TRBV19
cdr3_length: 14
j_call: TRBJ1-2
cdr3_aa: CASNGGRGDYGYAF

v_call: TRBV9
cdr3_length: 15
j_call: TRBJ1-4
cdr3_aa: CASSTGGRANEKLFF

v_call: TRBV24-1
cdr3_length: 16
j_call: TRBJ1-2
cdr3_aa: CATSEKSGTGVYGYTF

v_call: TRBV30
cdr3_length: 15
j_call: TRBJ1-2
cdr3_aa: CAWSFSDRANYGYTF

v_call: TRBV7-2
cdr3_length: 15
j_call: TRBJ1-5
cdr3_aa: CASSPEAGPHSPQHF

v_call: TRBV9
cdr3_length: 16
j_call: TRBJ2-2
cdr3_aa: CASSADRGPRGGELFF

v_call: TRBV4-1
cdr3_length: 13
j_call: TRBJ1-3
cdr3_aa: CASSQELRNTIYF

v_call: TRBV7-3
cdr3_length: 13
j_call: TRBJ1-1
cdr3_aa: CASSAPGSTEAFF